Presented here are 22 T cell receptor beta chains from one specimen sequenced in a study of blood T cell repertoires in COVID-19. Assay: immunoSEQ multiplex PCR; the TCRdb copy retains only in-frame clones and omits some. The repertoire holds about 210,000 clones, with 70% to 90% as singletons. Sequencing was performed on peripheral blood. The receptors were gathered from a woman between 40 and 50 years old with acute or convalescent COVID-19.

The chain couples TRBV12-3 or TRBV12-4 to TRBJ1-5; tentatively, D is TRBD1 (5 bases). The CDR3 runs to 13 residues. V was trimmed by 4 bases and J by 7 bases, leaving 11 bases between them. The CDR3 nucleotides read TGTGCCAGCAGTTGGGGGGGAGCCCAGCCCCAGCATTTT. Translation: CASSWGGAQPQHF.

The chain couples TRBV6-6 to TRBJ2-3, with 9 nucleotides matching TRBD1. CDR1 is MNHNY, CDR2 SVGAGI, per germline (reference sequence). With 4 bases clipped from V and 8 bases from J, the junction kept 7 bases outside the gene matches. The CDR3 is made up of 14 amino acids. The CDR3 DNA reads TGTGCCAGCAGTTCCAGTCGACAGGGGGGTACGCAGTATTTT. Its protein product is CASSSSRQGGTQYF.

This chain connects TRBV27 to TRBJ1-2, with TRBD1 matching over 8 bases. V lost 3 bases, J lost 6 bases, and 6 bases stayed unmatched. From germline, CDR1 is MNHEY and CDR2 SMNVEV (reference sequence). The CDR3 covers 14 residues. The CDR3 DNA is TGTGCCAGCAGTTTTGGGTACAGGGGGAATGGCTACACCTTC. It encodes CASSFGYRGNGYTF.

The rearrangement joins TRBV30 to TRBJ2-1, with 10 positions matching TRBD2. V was pared by 1 base and J by 10 bases, with 7 bases of the junction left unmatched. Germline V CDR1 and CDR2: GTSNPN, SVGIG (reference sequence). The length of the CDR3 is 14 residues. Here the CDR3 reads CAWSGAGLAREQFF. The CDR3 bases are TGTGCCTGGAGTGGCGCGGGACTAGCGAGAGAGCAGTTCTTC.

The chain uses TRBV19 and TRBJ1-1, with 7 bases aligning to TRBD1. The V gene's germline CDR1 is LNHDA and CDR2 SQIVND (reference sequence). With 7 bases clipped from V and 3 bases from J, the junction kept 11 bases outside the gene matches. The length of the CDR3 is 15 residues. For the CDR3, the DNA is TGTGCCAGTAATATGCAGGCAGGGGGACACACTGAAGCTTTCTTT. As protein: CASNMQAGGHTEAFF.

A single count supports this clone. The rearrangement uses TRBV13 and TRBJ1-6, with 7 bases lining up with TRBD1. From germline, CDR1 is PRHDT and CDR2 FYEKMQ (reference sequence). This CDR3 is built from 14 residues. The junction had 8 bases not matched to a gene; V was cut back by 5 bases and J by 10 bases. CDR3 sequence: CASSLATGRSPLHF. For the CDR3, the DNA is TGTGCCAGCAGCCTTGCGACAGGGAGATCACCCCTCCACTTT.

V gene TRBV7-7 combines with J gene TRBJ2-1; possible D gene TRBD1, 5 bases. CDR1 and CDR2 (germline): SSHAT, FNYEAQ (reference sequence). Trimming took 1 base from V and 3 from J, leaving 13 bases between them. The CDR3 loop spans 16 amino acids. The CDR3 DNA reads TGTGCCAGCAGCTTAGGTGTAGGGGCTGACTACAATGAGCAGTTCTTC. Translation gives CASSLGVGADYNEQFF.

The V call is TRBV4-1, the J call TRBJ2-3, with 10 bases aligning to TRBD1. This CDR3 is 15 amino acids long. After removal of 8 bases from V and 7 bases from J, the junction contained 12 bases not matched to a gene. Germline-derived CDR1 and CDR2 are MGHRA and YSYEKL. CDR3 DNA sequence: TGCGCCAGCTCGTTAGGACAGGGGGTTTCGAATACGCAGTATTTT. It encodes CASSLGQGVSNTQYF.

This chain links TRBV19 with TRBJ1-1; the match to TRBD1 covers 8 bases. The length of the CDR3 is 14 residues. The junction had 3 bases not matched to a gene; V was cut back by 1 base and J by 5 bases. The V gene's germline CDR1 is LNHDA and CDR2 SQIVND (reference sequence). For the CDR3, the DNA is TGTGCCAGTAGTATAGGCAGGGGGCTTACTGAAGCTTTCTTT. It codes for CASSIGRGLTEAFF.

This chain connects TRBV6-5 to TRBJ2-6; D gene ambiguous. This CDR3 has 13 residues. V lost 7 bases to trimming and J lost 0 bases, with 4 bases between them. CDR1 is MNHEY, CDR2 SVGAGI, per germline. The CDR3 reads CASTYSGANVLTF. The DNA of the CDR3 is TGTGCCAGCACCTACTCTGGGGCCAACGTCCTGACTTTC.

The rearrangement links TRBV12-3 or TRBV12-4 to TRBJ2-1; a possible D gene is TRBD1 (5 bases). V was trimmed by 7 bases and J by 5 bases, leaving 12 bases between them. CDR3 size: 13 residues. The CDR3 DNA is TGTGCCAGCACCGCCCAGGGAAACAATGAGCAGTTCTTC. It is translated as CASTAQGNNEQFF.

The chain has TRBV5-1 and TRBJ1-2; a possible D gene is TRBD1 (5 bases). CDR3 length equals 15 residues. Germline loops: CDR1 SGHRS, CDR2 YFSETQ. Trimming shortened V by 1 base and J by 7 bases, and 17 bases separated the two germline ends. The CDR3, as DNA: TGCGCCAGCAGCTTGCTTGGTACCAGGGAGGGTGGCTACACCTTC. Amino acids: CASSLLGTREGGYTF. The whole variable domain, remainder taken from reference TRBV5-1 and TRBJ1-2, is KAGVTQTPRYLIKTRGQQVTLSCSPISGHRSVSWYQQTPGQGLQFLFEYFSETQRNKGNFPGRFSGRQFSNSRSEMNVSTLELGDSALYLCASSLLGTREGGYTFGSGTRLTVV.

The CDR3, as DNA: TGTGCCAGCAGTCTCAGGGAGGGTGGCTACACCTTC. Its protein is CASSLREGGYTF. This chain joins TRBV12-3 or TRBV12-4 and TRBJ1-2, with D tentatively TRBD1 (5 bases). The germline V and J ends were trimmed by 5 bases and 7 bases, with 11 bases remaining between them. The CDR3 extends over 12 amino acids.

The V gene is TRBV4-2, the J gene TRBJ2-1; 7 bases align to TRBD2. Germline V gene lookup returns CDR1 LGHNA and CDR2 YNFKEQ. The CDR3 sequence is 16 residues long. V shed 0 bases and J 3 bases; nucleotides not matched to a gene: 5. CDR3 nucleotide sequence: TGTGCCAGCAGCCAAGAAGGCGGGGGAGTCTACAATGAGCAGTTCTTC. This gives the protein CASSQEGGGVYNEQFF.

V usage is TRBV18 and J usage is TRBJ1-2, with 7 bases that match TRBD1. V was clipped by 5 bases and J by 3 bases; unmatched bases: 12. CDR1 and CDR2 (germline): KGHSH, LQKENI. The CDR3 is 16 residues long. CDR3 sequence: CASSSDPGGGDYGYTF. Here the CDR3 DNA reads TGTGCCAGCTCATCTGACCCAGGAGGGGGCGACTATGGCTACACCTTC.

The rearrangement joins TRBV6-5 to TRBJ1-5; the D is unclear. This CDR3 region has 13 residues. Trimming took 6 bases from V and 5 from J, leaving 11 bases between them. The germline gives CDR1 MNHEY, CDR2 SVGAGI. CDR3 loop: CASSTSPDQPQHF. In DNA form, the CDR3 reads TGTGCCAGCAGCACCTCCCCGGATCAGCCCCAGCATTTT.

This clone was found a few times. At the DNA level, this CDR3 is encoded by other sequences in the same sample as well. This chain uses TRBV18 with TRBJ1-5; 8 nucleotides match TRBD1. V gave up 3 bases and J gave up 2 bases; unmatched junction bases: 0. CDR1 is KGHSH, CDR2 LQKENI, per germline. The length of the CDR3 is 14 residues. Written as DNA, the CDR3 is TGTGCCAGCTCACCGGGACAGGGCAATCAGCCCCAGCATTTT. This codes for CASSPGQGNQPQHF.

The V gene is TRBV30, the J gene TRBJ1-1; D not resolved. The CDR3 has 12 residues. V lost 2 bases and J lost 2, with 6 bases in between. CDR1 is GTSNPN and CDR2 is SVGIG in the germline V gene (reference sequence). CDR3 amino acids: CAWSRPNTEAFF. CDR3 DNA: TGTGCCTGGAGTCGTCCCAACACTGAAGCTTTCTTT.

This chain links TRBV6-5 with TRBJ1-5, with D possibly TRBD1 on 6 matching bases. The CDR3 is 13 amino acids. The V end was cut by 6 bases, the J end by 6 bases, with 12 bases between. Germline CDR1 is MNHEY and CDR2 is SVGAGI. The CDR3 region has the DNA TGTGCCAGCAGCGATACAGGGTTTCAGCCCCAGCATTTT. As protein: CASSDTGFQPQHF.

The chain combines TRBV9 with TRBJ2-3; tentatively, D is TRBD2 (5 bases). CDR1 and CDR2 from the germline V gene are SGDLS and YYNGEE. The CDR3 extends over 15 amino acids. V lost 4 bases and J 2 bases, leaving 14 bases between the germline ends. The CDR3 DNA is TGTGCCAGCAGCCCGAAAGGACTCGACACAGATACGCAGTATTTT. It is translated as CASSPKGLDTDTQYF.

CDR3 loop: CASSPGYNQPQHF. The DNA of the CDR3 is TGTGCCAGCAGTCCAGGGTACAATCAGCCCCAGCATTTT. J is TRBJ1-5 and V is TRBV11-2, with D maybe TRBD1 (5 bases). CDR1 and CDR2 from the germline V gene are SGHAT and FQNNGV. This CDR3 spans 13 amino acids. V was cut by 6 bases and J by 3 bases, with 9 bases left in between.

The chain recombines TRBV11-2 with TRBJ1-1; D is undetermined. This CDR3 has 12 amino acids. Trimming removed 4 bases at V and 5 bases at J, with 8 bases between. Germline-derived CDR1 and CDR2 are SGHAT and FQNNGV. The CDR3 coding sequence is TGTGCCAGCAGCTCCGGACTGACTGAAGCTTTCTTT. This gives the protein CASSSGLTEAFF. Drawing the rest from reference TRBV11-2 and TRBJ1-1, the complete variable domain is EAGVAQSPRYKIIEKRQSVAFWCNPISGHATLYWYQQILGQGPKLLIQFQNNGVVDDSQLPKDRFSAERLKGVDSTLKIQPAKLEDSAVYLCASSSGLTEAFFGQGTRLTVV.